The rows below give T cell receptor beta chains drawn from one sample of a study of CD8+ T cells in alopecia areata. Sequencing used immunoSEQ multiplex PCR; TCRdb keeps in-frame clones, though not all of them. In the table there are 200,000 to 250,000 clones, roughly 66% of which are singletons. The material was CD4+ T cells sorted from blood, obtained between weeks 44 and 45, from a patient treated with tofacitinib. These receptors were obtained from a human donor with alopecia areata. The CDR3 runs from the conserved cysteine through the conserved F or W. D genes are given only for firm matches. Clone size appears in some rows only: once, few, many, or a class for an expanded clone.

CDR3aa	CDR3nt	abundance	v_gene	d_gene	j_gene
CAWSGRNTGELFF	TGTGCCTGGAGTGGTCGGAACACCGGGGAGCTGTTTTTT	NA	TRBV30	NA	TRBJ2-2
CSVEGSSDTQYF	TGCAGCGTGGAGGGATCGTCAGATACGCAGTATTTT	NA	TRBV29-1	NA	TRBJ2-3
CSGNRNTEAFF	TGCAGCGGAAACAGGAACACTGAAGCTTTCTTT	once	TRBV29-1	NA	TRBJ1-1
CAWMRADTQYF	TGTGCCTGGATGCGGGCAGATACGCAGTATTTT	NA	TRBV30	NA	TRBJ2-3
CSATTAHRGEQYF	TGCAGCGCCACAACCGCCCACAGGGGCGAGCAGTACTTC	NA	TRBV29-1	TRBD1	TRBJ2-7
CASSAGPYYGYTF	TGTGCCAGCAGTGCGGGACCCTACTATGGCTACACCTTC	NA	TRBV2	NA	TRBJ1-2
CASSLALNYEQYF	TGTGCCAGCAGCTTAGCGCTTAACTACGAGCAGTACTTC	NA	TRBV7-8	NA	TRBJ2-7
CASSQSPPGHSDEKLFF	TGCGCCAGCAGTCAATCGCCCCCGGGACACTCAGATGAAAAACTGTTTTTT	NA	TRBV23-1	NA	TRBJ1-4
CSVGTSSNQPQHF	TGCAGCGTTGGTACATCTAGCAATCAGCCCCAGCATTTT	NA	TRBV29-1	NA	TRBJ1-5
CASRPRGMPQETQYF	TGTGCCAGCCGTCCGAGGGGGATGCCCCAAGAGACCCAGTACTTC	NA	TRBV19	NA	TRBJ2-5
CASSPGQGTGYTF	TGTGCCAGCAGTCCGGGACAGGGGACAGGCTACACCTTC	NA	TRBV2	TRBD1	TRBJ1-2
CASSFWLAGGTIPNIQYF	TGTGCCAGCAGCTTTTGGCTAGCGGGGGGTACTATCCCAAACATTCAGTACTTC	NA	TRBV7-9	TRBD2	TRBJ2-4
CASSLRESYEQYF	TGTGCCAGCAGTCTCAGGGAGTCTTACGAGCAGTACTTC	NA	TRBV27	NA	TRBJ2-7
CSVTGTAF	TGCAGTGTTACCGGGACAGCTTTT	NA	TRBV20-1	TRBD1	TRBJ1-1
CASSQARGNTEAFF	TGTGCCAGCAGCCAAGCCAGGGGGAACACTGAAGCTTTCTTT	NA	TRBV14	NA	TRBJ1-1
CATSRDLAAGVELFF	TGTGCCACCAGCAGAGATCTGGCTGCAGGGGTAGAGCTGTTTTTT	NA	TRBV15	NA	TRBJ2-2
CASSLVLSTEAFF	TGTGCCAGCAGCTTAGTACTGTCCACTGAAGCTTTCTTT	once	TRBV11-2	NA	TRBJ1-1
CASSEAFRALEGLNYGYTF	TGTGCCAGCAGTGAAGCCTTCAGAGCGTTAGAGGGGTTAAACTATGGCTACACCTTC	NA	TRBV6-1	NA	TRBJ1-2
CASSLTGTSTGELFF	TGCGCCAGCAGCTTAACAGGGACTAGCACCGGGGAGCTGTTTTTT	few	TRBV5-1	TRBD2	TRBJ2-2
CASSETMGVAYNEQFF	TGTGCCAGCAGTGAGACCATGGGGGTTGCCTACAATGAGCAGTTCTTC	NA	TRBV6-4	NA	TRBJ2-1
CASISTGMGYEQYF	TGTGCCAGCATATCGACAGGGATGGGCTACGAGCAGTACTTC	many	TRBV6-1	TRBD1	TRBJ2-7
CASSPSSYGYTF	TGTGCCAGCAGCCCAAGCTCCTATGGCTACACCTTC	NA	TRBV5-6	NA	TRBJ1-2
CASSFRTSGENEQFF	TGTGCCAGCAGCTTTAGGACTAGCGGGGAAAATGAGCAGTTCTTC	NA	TRBV5-6	TRBD2	TRBJ2-1
CASSLMGQQNTEAFF	TGCGCCAGCAGCTTGATGGGACAGCAGAACACTGAAGCTTTCTTT	NA	TRBV5-1	TRBD1	TRBJ1-1
CSVRNSGANVLTF	TGCAGCGTGAGAAACTCTGGGGCCAACGTCCTGACTTTC	NA	TRBV29-1	NA	TRBJ2-6
CASSPRQYVYEQYF	TGTGCCAGCAGCCCCCGGCAGTATGTCTACGAGCAGTACTTC	NA	TRBV6-5	NA	TRBJ2-7
CSVTGPLMNTEAFF	TGCAGCGTTACAGGACCCCTGATGAACACTGAAGCTTTCTTT	NA	TRBV29-1	NA	TRBJ1-1
CASSPGHDSPLHF	TGTGCCAGCAGCCCAGGGCATGATTCACCCCTCCACTTT	NA	TRBV7-9	NA	TRBJ1-6
CASRVTQGGNQPQHF	TGTGCCAGCAGGGTCACTCAAGGGGGCAATCAGCCCCAGCATTTT	NA	TRBV2	NA	TRBJ1-5
CASSDRDRAKLFF	TGTGCCAGCAGCGACCGGGACAGGGCTAAACTGTTTTTT	NA	TRBV7-9	TRBD1	TRBJ1-4
CSVETSGTGVYGYTF	TGCAGCGTTGAGACCTCCGGGACAGGGGTATATGGCTACACCTTC	NA	TRBV29-1	TRBD1	TRBJ1-2
CASSPGGFGEKLFF	TGTGCCAGCAGCCCGGGAGGGTTCGGTGAAAAACTGTTTTTT	NA	TRBV11-2	NA	TRBJ1-4
CASSQAGLAGGSDTQYF	TGCGCCAGCAGCCAGGCTGGACTAGCGGGGGGCTCCGATACGCAGTATTTT	NA	TRBV4-1	TRBD2	TRBJ2-3
CASSPTSGQSQTQYF	TGTGCCAGCTCACCAACCTCGGGACAAAGTCAGACCCAGTACTTC	NA	TRBV18	NA	TRBJ2-5
CSVERGTRQGHGYTF	TGCAGCGTTGAAAGGGGGACAAGACAGGGCCATGGCTACACCTTC	NA	TRBV29-1	TRBD1	TRBJ1-2
CASRPQGSYEQYF	TGCGCCAGCAGGCCCCAGGGTTCCTACGAGCAGTACTTC	NA	TRBV10-2	NA	TRBJ2-7
CASSYSVGQGETQYF	TGTGCCAGCAGTTACTCTGTTGGACAGGGGGAGACCCAGTACTTC	NA	TRBV6-5	TRBD1	TRBJ2-5
CASSLWEGQGALDYGYTF	TGCGCCAGCAGCTTGTGGGAGGGCCAGGGGGCGCTGGACTATGGCTACACCTTC	once	TRBV5-1	TRBD1	TRBJ1-2
CASSAPTENTEAFF	TGCGCCAGCAGCGCCCCGACAGAAAACACTGAAGCTTTCTTT	NA	TRBV4-1	NA	TRBJ1-1
CASSLDRGTDTQYF	TGTGCCAGCAGCTTAGATCGGGGGACAGATACGCAGTATTTT	NA	TRBV7-2	NA	TRBJ2-3
CAWRVRQGNYGYTF	TGTGCCTGGAGGGTTAGACAGGGAAACTATGGCTACACCTTC	NA	TRBV30	TRBD1	TRBJ1-2
CASRRTGNTEAFF	TGTGCCAGCAGGAGGACAGGGAACACTGAAGCTTTCTTT	NA	TRBV7-3	TRBD1	TRBJ1-1
CASSDHGGSYEQYF	TGTGCCAGCAGTGACCATGGAGGGAGCTACGAGCAGTACTTC	NA	TRBV2	NA	TRBJ2-7
CASSKLAPGNEQFF	TGTGCCAGCAGTAAACTAGCCCCTGGGAATGAGCAGTTCTTC	NA	TRBV28	NA	TRBJ2-1
CASSPNGAKNIQYF	TGTGCCAGCAGCCCCAACGGGGCCAAAAACATTCAGTACTTC	NA	TRBV5-6	NA	TRBJ2-4
CASSTNSLSGANVLTF	TGTGCCAGCTCAACTAACAGTCTCTCTGGGGCCAACGTCCTGACTTTC	NA	TRBV18	NA	TRBJ2-6
CASSIASSTDTQYF	TGTGCCAGTAGTATAGCATCTAGCACAGATACGCAGTATTTT	NA	TRBV19	NA	TRBJ2-3
CGGTENTEAFF	TGCGGGGGGACAGAGAACACTGAAGCTTTCTTT	few	TRBV29-1	TRBD1	TRBJ1-1
CATSRDGADYGYTF	TGTGCCACCAGCAGAGATGGGGCCGACTATGGCTACACCTTC	NA	TRBV15	NA	TRBJ1-2
CAWAPNLMNTEAFF	TGTGCCTGGGCGCCGAACCTCATGAACACTGAAGCTTTCTTT	NA	TRBV30	NA	TRBJ1-1
CASSPTSSTIGDTQYF	TGCGCCAGCAGTCCTACCTCAAGCACGATAGGAGATACGCAGTATTTT	NA	TRBV5-1	NA	TRBJ2-3
CSVEAILGYGYTF	TGCAGCGTTGAAGCAATCTTGGGATATGGCTACACCTTC	once	TRBV29-1	NA	TRBJ1-2
CASSNQGNTEAFF	TGTGCCAGCAGTAACCAGGGAAACACTGAAGCTTTCTTT	NA	TRBV6-6	NA	TRBJ1-1
CSALVGTYYNEQFF	TGCAGTGCATTAGTTGGGACTTACTACAATGAGCAGTTCTTC	NA	TRBV29-1	NA	TRBJ2-1
CSVGQDSYNEQFF	TGCAGCGTTGGCCAGGACTCCTACAATGAGCAGTTCTTC	NA	TRBV29-1	NA	TRBJ2-1
CASSVSGGAEDTQYF	TGCGCCAGCAGCGTTAGCGGGGGGGCTGAAGATACGCAGTATTTT	few	TRBV4-3	TRBD2	TRBJ2-3